Only a few counts were recorded for the clone carrying this T cell receptor (beta chain). Its matching antigen is unknown. This specimen belongs to a study of CD4 T cells in relation to SARS-CoV-2 and coronaviruses. About the research overall: ViraFEST: approximately ten-day antigen culture of PBMCs, then TCR beta CDR3 sequencing.

In germline, CDR1 is SGHAT, CDR2 FQNNGV. Trimming removed 1 base at V and 5 bases at J, with 15 bases between. The CDR3 runs to 15 residues. Unexposed donor CD4+ T cells date from about 2011-2018, before the COVID-19 pandemic. CD4+ T cells were isolated from the cells after 10 days of culture. Cells permitting, SARS-CoV-2 S/N and four cold-coronavirus spikes were tested on unexposed-donor CD4+ T cells. Fresh IL-2 medium replaced half the medium on days 3 and 7. Study-level results: Compared with monoreactive clones, crossreactive clones showed significantly weaker SARS-CoV-2 expansion.

The table came from immunoSEQ multiplex PCR; TCRdb's copy has only in-frame clones and leaves some out. This table holds fewer than 20,000 clones, about 70% found once. This rearrangement joins TRBV11-2 to TRBJ2-7; a weak D match, TRBD2 (7 bases). Material: CD4+ T cells from PBMCs, cultured in vitro. This TCR derives from a human donor in good health. CDR3 in amino acids: CASSLVGGGEDEQYF. Written as DNA, the CDR3 is TGTGCCAGCAGCTTAGTGGGAGGGGGTGAGGACGAGCAGTACTTC.